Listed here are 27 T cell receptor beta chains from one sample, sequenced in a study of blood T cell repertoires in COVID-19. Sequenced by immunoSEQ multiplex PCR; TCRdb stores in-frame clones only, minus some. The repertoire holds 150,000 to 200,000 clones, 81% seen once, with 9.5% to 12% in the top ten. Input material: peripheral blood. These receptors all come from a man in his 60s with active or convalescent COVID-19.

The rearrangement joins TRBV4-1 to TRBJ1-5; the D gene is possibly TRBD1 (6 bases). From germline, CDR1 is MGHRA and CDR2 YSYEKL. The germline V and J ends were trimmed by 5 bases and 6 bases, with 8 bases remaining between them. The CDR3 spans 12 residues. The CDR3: CASSSGVQPQHF. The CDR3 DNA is TGCGCCAGCAGCTCAGGGGTTCAGCCCCAGCATTTT.

Written as DNA, the CDR3 is TGCGCCAGCAGCTTGGAGCGGGAACTCTCCTACGAGCAGTACTTC. This sequence encodes CASSLERELSYEQYF. The genes are TRBV5-1 and TRBJ2-7; 7 bases match TRBD2. The CDR3 runs 15 residues. The V and J ends lost 0 bases and 0 bases, in that order; junction bases with no gene match: 3. Germline CDR1 reads SGHRS; CDR2 reads YFSETQ.

The DNA of the CDR3 is TGTGCCAGCAGCCCCCCTGGCGGGATCTTGTTCTTC. It specifies CASSPPGGILFF. The chain employs TRBV7-2 and TRBJ2-1, with a tentative D call TRBD2 (6 bases). The CDR3 length is 12 residues. Germline CDR1 and CDR2: SGHTA and FQGNSA. V was clipped by 5 bases and J by 15 bases, with 17 bases between them.

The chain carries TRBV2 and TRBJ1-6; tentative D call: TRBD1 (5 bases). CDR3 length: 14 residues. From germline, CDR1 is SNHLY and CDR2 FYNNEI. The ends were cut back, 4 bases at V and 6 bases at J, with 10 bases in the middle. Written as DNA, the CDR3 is TGTGCCAGCAGTGGGGGCCAGGGTAATTCACCCCTCCACTTT. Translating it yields CASSGGQGNSPLHF.

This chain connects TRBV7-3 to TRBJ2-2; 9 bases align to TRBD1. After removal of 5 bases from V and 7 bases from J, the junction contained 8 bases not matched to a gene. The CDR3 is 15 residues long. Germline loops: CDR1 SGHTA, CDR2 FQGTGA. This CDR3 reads CASSPRTGADGELFF. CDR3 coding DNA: TGTGCCAGCAGCCCAAGGACAGGGGCGGACGGGGAGCTGTTTTTT.

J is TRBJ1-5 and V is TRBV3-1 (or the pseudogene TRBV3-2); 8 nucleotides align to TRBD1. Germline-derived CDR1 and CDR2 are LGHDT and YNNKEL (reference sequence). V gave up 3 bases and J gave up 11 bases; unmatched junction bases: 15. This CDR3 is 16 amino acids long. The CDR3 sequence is CASSHRPGQVQQAQHF. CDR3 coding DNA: TGTGCCAGCAGCCATCGGCCGGGACAGGTTCAACAGGCCCAGCATTTT.

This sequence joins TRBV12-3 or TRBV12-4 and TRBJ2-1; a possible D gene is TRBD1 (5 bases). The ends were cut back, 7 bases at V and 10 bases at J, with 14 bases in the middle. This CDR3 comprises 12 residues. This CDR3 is CASTFTPGEQFF. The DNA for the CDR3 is TGTGCCAGCACCTTTACTCCAGGGGAGCAGTTCTTC.

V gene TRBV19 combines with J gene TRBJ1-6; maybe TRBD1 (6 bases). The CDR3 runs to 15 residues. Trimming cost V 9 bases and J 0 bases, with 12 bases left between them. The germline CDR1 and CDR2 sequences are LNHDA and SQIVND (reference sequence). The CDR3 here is CASRVDSSYNSPLHF. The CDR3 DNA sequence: TGTGCCAGCCGGGTGGACAGCTCCTATAATTCACCCCTCCACTTT.

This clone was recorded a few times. The CDR3 reads CATSRDRWGGYQPQHF. The CDR3 DNA reads as TGTGCCACCAGCAGAGATCGCTGGGGGGGATATCAGCCCCAGCATTTT. V usage is TRBV15 and J usage is TRBJ1-5; weak D call: TRBD1 (5 bases). The CDR3 contains 16 residues. V was cut by 0 bases and J by 5 bases, with 14 bases left in between. The V gene's germline CDR1 is LNHNV and CDR2 YYDKDF (reference sequence).

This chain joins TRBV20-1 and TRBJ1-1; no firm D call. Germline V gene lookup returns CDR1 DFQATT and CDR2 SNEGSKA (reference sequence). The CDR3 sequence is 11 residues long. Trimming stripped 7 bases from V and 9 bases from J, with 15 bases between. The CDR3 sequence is CSVTAASQAFF. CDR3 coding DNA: TGCAGTGTCACGGCGGCCTCCCAAGCTTTCTTT.

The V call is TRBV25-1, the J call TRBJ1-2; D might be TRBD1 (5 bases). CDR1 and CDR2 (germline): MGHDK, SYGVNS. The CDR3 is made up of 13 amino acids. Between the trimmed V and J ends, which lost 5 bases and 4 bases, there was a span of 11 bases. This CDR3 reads CASSYRGSYGYTF. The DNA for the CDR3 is TGTGCCAGCAGTTATCGGGGGTCCTATGGCTACACCTTC.

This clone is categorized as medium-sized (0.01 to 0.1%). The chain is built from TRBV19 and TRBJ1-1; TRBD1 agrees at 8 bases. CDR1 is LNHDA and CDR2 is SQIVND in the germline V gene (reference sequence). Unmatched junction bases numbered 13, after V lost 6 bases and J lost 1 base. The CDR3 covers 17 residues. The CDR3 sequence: CASSHFRGPEGNTEAFF. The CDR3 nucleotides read TGTGCCAGTAGCCACTTCAGGGGGCCCGAGGGGAACACTGAAGCTTTCTTT.

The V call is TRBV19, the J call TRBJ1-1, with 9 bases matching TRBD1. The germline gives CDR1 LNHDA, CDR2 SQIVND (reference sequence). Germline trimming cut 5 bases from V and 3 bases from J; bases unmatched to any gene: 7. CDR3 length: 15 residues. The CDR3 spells CASSSWDRVDTEAFF. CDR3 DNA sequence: TGTGCCAGTAGTTCATGGGACAGGGTGGACACTGAAGCTTTCTTT.

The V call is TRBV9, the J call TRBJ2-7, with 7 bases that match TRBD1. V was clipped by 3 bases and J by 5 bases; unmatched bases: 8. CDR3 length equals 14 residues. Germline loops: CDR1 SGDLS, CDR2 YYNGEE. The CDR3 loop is CASSARDRPHEQYF. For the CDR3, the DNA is TGTGCCAGCAGCGCCCGGGACAGACCCCACGAGCAGTACTTC.

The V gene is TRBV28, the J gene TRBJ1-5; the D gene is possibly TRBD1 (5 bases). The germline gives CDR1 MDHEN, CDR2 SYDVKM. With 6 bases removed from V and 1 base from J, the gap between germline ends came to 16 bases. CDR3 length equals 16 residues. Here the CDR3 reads CASSYPGFQSNQPQHF. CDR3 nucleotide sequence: TGTGCCAGCAGCTACCCAGGGTTTCAGAGCAATCAGCCCCAGCATTTT.

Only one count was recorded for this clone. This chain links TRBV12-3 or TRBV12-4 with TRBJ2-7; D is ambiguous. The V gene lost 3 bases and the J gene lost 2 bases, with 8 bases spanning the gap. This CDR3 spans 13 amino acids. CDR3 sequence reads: CASSFESTYEQYF. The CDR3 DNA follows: TGTGCCAGCAGTTTCGAGAGCACCTACGAGCAGTACTTC.

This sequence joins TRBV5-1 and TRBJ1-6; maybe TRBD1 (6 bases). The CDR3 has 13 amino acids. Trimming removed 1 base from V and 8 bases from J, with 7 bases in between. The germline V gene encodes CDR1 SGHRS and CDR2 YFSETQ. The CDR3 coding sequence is TGCGCCAGCAGCTTGAGGACAGATTCACCCCTCCACTTT. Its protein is CASSLRTDSPLHF.

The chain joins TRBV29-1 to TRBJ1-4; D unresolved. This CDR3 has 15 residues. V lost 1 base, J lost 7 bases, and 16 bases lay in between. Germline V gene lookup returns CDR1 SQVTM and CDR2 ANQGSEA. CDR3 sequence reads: CSVEVNGRGVEKLFF. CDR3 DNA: TGCAGCGTTGAAGTGAACGGGCGCGGGGTTGAAAAACTGTTTTTT.

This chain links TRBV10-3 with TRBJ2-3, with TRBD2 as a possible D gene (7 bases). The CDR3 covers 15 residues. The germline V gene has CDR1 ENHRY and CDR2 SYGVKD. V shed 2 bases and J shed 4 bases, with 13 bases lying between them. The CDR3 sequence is CAISERQGRADTQYF. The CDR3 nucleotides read TGTGCCATCAGTGAGAGGCAGGGGAGGGCAGATACGCAGTATTTT.

For the CDR3, the DNA is TGTGCCAGCAGTCAACAGGGTATAAGAGCTTTCTTT. Its protein product is CASSQQGIRAFF. The chain uses TRBV6-5 and TRBJ1-1, with D possibly being TRBD1 (6 bases). The CDR3 consists of 12 residues. Per the germline V gene, CDR1 is MNHEY and CDR2 is SVGAGI. Trimming cost V 5 bases and J 10 bases, with 14 bases left between them.

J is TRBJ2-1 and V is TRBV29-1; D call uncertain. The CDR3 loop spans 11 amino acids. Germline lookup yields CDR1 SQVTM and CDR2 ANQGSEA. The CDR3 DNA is TGCACCTCACAGTACTACAATGAGCAGTTCTTC. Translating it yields CTSQYYNEQFF.

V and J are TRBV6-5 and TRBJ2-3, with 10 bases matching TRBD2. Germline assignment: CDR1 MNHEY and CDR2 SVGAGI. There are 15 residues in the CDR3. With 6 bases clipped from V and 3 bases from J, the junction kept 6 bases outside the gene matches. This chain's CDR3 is CASSPRTSGTDTQYF. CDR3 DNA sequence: TGTGCCAGCAGCCCAAGGACTAGCGGTACAGATACGCAGTATTTT.

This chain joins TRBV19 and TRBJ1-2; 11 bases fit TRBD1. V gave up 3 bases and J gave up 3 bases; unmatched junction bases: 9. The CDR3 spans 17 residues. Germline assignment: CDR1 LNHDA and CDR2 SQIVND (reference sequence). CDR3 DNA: TGTGCCAGTAGTATCGGACAGGGGGCCTCGAGAGACTATGGCTACACCTTC. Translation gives CASSIGQGASRDYGYTF.

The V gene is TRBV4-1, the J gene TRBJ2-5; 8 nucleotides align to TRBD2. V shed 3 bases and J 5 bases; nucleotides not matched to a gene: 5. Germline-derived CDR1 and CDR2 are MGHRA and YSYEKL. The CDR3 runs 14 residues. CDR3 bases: TGCGCCAGCAGCCAGCCGGGACTAGGGGAGACCCAGTACTTC. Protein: CASSQPGLGETQYF.

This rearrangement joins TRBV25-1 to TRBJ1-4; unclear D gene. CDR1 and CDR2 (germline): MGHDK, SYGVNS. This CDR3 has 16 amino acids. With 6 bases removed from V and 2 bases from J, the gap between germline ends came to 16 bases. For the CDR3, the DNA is TGTGCCAGCAGCCCCAACAGCAGTCCCACTAATGAAAAACTGTTTTTT. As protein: CASSPNSSPTNEKLFF. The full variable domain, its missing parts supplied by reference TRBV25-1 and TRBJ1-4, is EADIYQTPRYLVIGTGKKITLECSQTMGHDKMYWYQQDPGMELHLIHYSYGVNSTEKGDLSSESTVSRIRTEHFPLTLESARPSHTSQYLCASSPNSSPTNEKLFFGSGTQLSVL.

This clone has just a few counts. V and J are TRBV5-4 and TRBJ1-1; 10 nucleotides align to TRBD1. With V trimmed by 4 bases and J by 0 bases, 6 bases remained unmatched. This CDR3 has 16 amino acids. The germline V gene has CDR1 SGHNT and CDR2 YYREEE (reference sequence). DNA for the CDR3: TGTGCCAGCAGCCCGGGGACAGGGGTAATGAACACTGAAGCTTTCTTT. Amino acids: CASSPGTGVMNTEAFF.

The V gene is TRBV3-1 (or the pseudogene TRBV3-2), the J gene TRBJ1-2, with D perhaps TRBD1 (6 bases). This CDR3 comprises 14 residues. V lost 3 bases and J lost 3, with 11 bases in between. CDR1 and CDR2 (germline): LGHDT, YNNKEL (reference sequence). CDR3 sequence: CASSHGGADYGYTF. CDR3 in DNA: TGTGCCAGCAGCCATGGGGGCGCGGACTATGGCTACACCTTC.